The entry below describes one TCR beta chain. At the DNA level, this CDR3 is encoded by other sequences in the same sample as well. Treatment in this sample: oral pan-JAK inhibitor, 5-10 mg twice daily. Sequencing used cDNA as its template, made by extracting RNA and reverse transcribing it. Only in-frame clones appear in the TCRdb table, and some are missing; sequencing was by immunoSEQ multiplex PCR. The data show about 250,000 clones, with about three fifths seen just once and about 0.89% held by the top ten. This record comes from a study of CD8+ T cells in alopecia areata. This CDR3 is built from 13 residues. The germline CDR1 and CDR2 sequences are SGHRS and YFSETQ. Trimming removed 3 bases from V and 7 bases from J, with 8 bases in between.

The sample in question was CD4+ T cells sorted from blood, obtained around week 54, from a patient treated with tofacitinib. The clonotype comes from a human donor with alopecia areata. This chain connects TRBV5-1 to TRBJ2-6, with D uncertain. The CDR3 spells CASSWDGANVLTF. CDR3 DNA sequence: TGCGCCAGCAGCTGGGATGGTGCCAACGTCCTGACTTTC. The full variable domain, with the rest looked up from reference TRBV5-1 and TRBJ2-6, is KAGVTQTPRYLIKTRGQQVTLSCSPISGHRSVSWYQQTPGQGLQFLFEYFSETQRNKGNFPGRFSGRQFSNSRSEMNVSTLELGDSALYLCASSWDGANVLTFGAGSRLTVL.